One and the same sample provided the 24 T cell receptor beta chains below, sequenced in a study of tumor-infiltrating lymphocytes in primary liver carcinoma. It was unsorted whole blood that yielded blood RNA, and germline DNA was also extracted. Total RNA (around 0.45 ug) served as template for TCR beta cDNA synthesis primed by a constant-region primer. For TCR beta, libraries were produced by three nested multiplex PCR rounds using slightly modified ARM-PCR. Rounds one and two of PCR, each of 10 to 11 cycles, were primed with TRBV1-TRBV30 forward primers and a C-beta reverse primer. TCRdb reprocessed the multiplex PCR reads with MiXCR, giving one entry per CDR3 protein. There are some 190,000 distinct CDR3 sequences in the sample; 50% to 75% occur only once, and approximately 68% lies in the top ten. Sequencing was carried out using peripheral blood. These TCRs come from a man aged 40-49 years with primary liver carcinoma and hepatitis B virus infection.

The chain is built from TRBV5-1 and TRBJ2-1; possible D gene TRBD2, 6 bases. This CDR3 contains 16 residues. Germline CDR1 is SGHRS and CDR2 is YFSETQ. V lost 1 base, J lost 6 bases, and 17 bases lay in between. Here the CDR3 DNA reads TGCGCCAGCAGCTTGAGTGGGGGTGGGAGGTTCAATGAGCAGTTCTTC. This encodes CASSLSGGGRFNEQFF.

Many counts were recorded for this clonotype. This rearrangement joins TRBV11-1 to TRBJ2-1; 8 bases map to TRBD1. Germline CDR1 and CDR2: SGHAT and FQDESV (reference sequence). V lost 5 bases to trimming and J lost 1 base; unmatched junction nucleotides: 4. The length of the CDR3 is 15 residues. Here the CDR3 reads CASSQDRGSYNEQFF. DNA for the CDR3: TGTGCCAGCAGCCAAGACAGGGGATCCTACAATGAGCAGTTCTTC.

This clonotype was seen repeatedly, ten times or more. The chain has TRBV29-1 and TRBJ2-3; no reliable D call. The CDR3 covers 13 residues. Germline CDR1 is SQVTM and CDR2 is ANQGSEA. The V end lost 3 bases, the J end lost 5 bases, and 12 bases lay between the germline ends. The CDR3 reads CSVDPLAGDTQYF. Written as DNA, the CDR3 is TGCAGCGTTGACCCATTGGCCGGAGATACGCAGTATTTT.

A remark on this clonotype: A much more abundant neighbour one base away suggests this may be a read error. This sequence joins TRBV29-1 and TRBJ2-4; perhaps TRBD1 as D (6 bases). This CDR3 is 13 amino acids long. CDR1 and CDR2 from the germline V gene are SQVTM and ANQGSEA. Trimming took off 4 bases at V and 7 bases at J, with 14 bases between the two ends. The CDR3 reads CSVVLRGHNIQYF. The CDR3 DNA follows: TGCAGCGTTGTGCTCAGGGGCCATAACATTCAGTACTTC.

This clonotype was detected only once. One junction end does not reproduce the germline sequence, and a read error may be involved. The CDR3 nucleotides are TGTGCCAACAGTTCCCCCGGGACAGGGGGTAACATTCAGTACTTC. This codes for CANSSPGTGGNIQYF. V and J are TRBV12-3 or TRBV12-4 and TRBJ2-4; the match to TRBD1 covers 11 bases. The CDR3 runs 15 residues.

The chain couples TRBV5-5 to TRBJ2-1, with 7 bases aligning to TRBD1. V lost 1 base, J lost 2 bases, and 6 bases stayed unmatched. Germline lookup yields CDR1 SGHKS and CDR2 YYEKEE (reference sequence). The CDR3 contains 16 residues. The CDR3 sequence: CASSLRGGAPYNEQFF. The CDR3 DNA is TGTGCCAGCAGCTTGCGAGGGGGCGCGCCCTACAATGAGCAGTTCTTC. Using reference TRBV5-5 and TRBJ2-1 for the parts outside the CDR3, the full variable domain is DAGVTQSPTHLIKTRGQQVTLRCSPISGHKSVSWYQQVLGQGPQFIFQYYEKEERGRGNFPDRFSARQFPNYSSELNVNALLLGDSALYLCASSLRGGAPYNEQFFGPGTRLTVL.

The chain has TRBV6-5 and TRBJ1-1, with D perhaps TRBD1 (6 bases). V shed 7 bases and J shed 1 base, with 13 bases lying between them. Germline V CDR1 and CDR2: MNHEY, SVGAGI. The CDR3 sequence is 14 residues long. In DNA, the CDR3 is TGTGCCAGCAAAAGATCGGGGGCGAACACTGAAGCTTTCTTT. This translates into CASKRSGANTEAFF.

A note on this clonotype: It may be a read error: a sequence one base away is much more abundant. This likely comes from a read error, as the CDR3 has no conserved phenylalanine or tryptophan at its end. The chain recombines TRBV11-2 with TRBJ2-5; 7 bases align to TRBD1. The ends lost 5 bases at V and 3 bases at J; junction bases unmatched: 0. Looked up from germline, CDR1 is SGHAT and CDR2 is FQNNGV. The CDR3 length is 12 residues. The CDR3 region has the DNA TGTGCCAGCAGCCAGGGGGAAGAGACCCAGTACCTC. Protein sequence: CASSQGEETQYL.

Worth noting for this clonotype: A much larger clonotype is one base distant, so this may be a read error. The CDR3 end shows no conserved phenylalanine or tryptophan, and so a read error is likely. This rearrangement joins TRBV11-2 to TRBJ2-7; no clear D gene. Germline CDR1 SGHAT, CDR2 FQNNGV. The CDR3 runs 13 residues. For the CDR3, the DNA is TGTGCCAGCAGCTTTCTAGTCTCCCACGAGCAGTACCTC. Its protein is CASSFLVSHEQYL.

In its sample, this clonotype was seen a few times. As DNA, the CDR3 is TGTGCCACCAAGACTAGCGTGAGCACCGGGGAGCTGTTTTTT. Translated, it gives CATKTSVSTGELFF. This chain uses TRBV10-3 with TRBJ2-2, with 8 positions matching TRBD2. V lost 10 bases, J lost 4 bases, and 8 bases stayed unmatched. CDR1 and CDR2 (germline): ENHRY, SYGVKD. The CDR3 length is 14 residues.

The rearrangement uses TRBV1 and TRBJ1-6. TRBV1 is an annotated pseudogene. The length of the CDR3 is 14 residues. CDR3 sequence reads: CTSSRQSKNSPLHF. CDR3 DNA: TGCACCAGCAGCCGGCAGTCGAAAAATTCACCCCTCCACTTT.

This rearrangement joins TRBV29-1 to TRBJ2-2; 7 bases are shared with TRBD1. The V gene's germline CDR1 is SQVTM and CDR2 ANQGSEA. CDR3 length: 14 amino acids. CDR3 sequence (DNA): TGCAGTGTGCCCGGGACAGCGAACACCGGGGAGCTGTTTTTT. Encoded protein: CSVPGTANTGELFF.

This chain links TRBV19 with TRBJ1-5; the D is unclear. The length of the CDR3 is 13 residues. Germline V gene lookup returns CDR1 LNHDA and CDR2 SQIVND (reference sequence). Trimming pared 7 bases from V and 3 bases from J, leaving 10 bases between. The CDR3 region is CASMEGFNQPQHF. The CDR3 nucleotides read TGTGCCAGTATGGAAGGATTCAATCAGCCCCAGCATTTT.

This clonotype was recorded at least ten times. CDR3 nucleotides: TGCGCCAGCAGCCAAGTAGGGGCAGATACGCAGTATTTT. Translated: CASSQVGADTQYF. J is TRBJ2-3 and V is TRBV4-1; tentative D call: TRBD1 (5 bases). This CDR3 spans 13 amino acids. Germline CDR1 reads MGHRA; CDR2 reads YSYEKL. The germline V and J ends were trimmed by 1 base and 4 bases, with 6 bases remaining between them.

This clonotype showed up just a few times. The chain uses TRBV6-5 and TRBJ2-2; TRBD1 matches at 7 bases. Germline CDR1 reads MNHEY; CDR2 reads SVGAGI. Unmatched junction bases numbered 5, after V lost 0 bases and J lost 4 bases. This CDR3 has 16 amino acids. The CDR3: CASSYSTGEGTGELFF. The CDR3 nucleotides read TGTGCCAGCAGTTACTCAACAGGGGAAGGCACCGGGGAGCTGTTTTTT.

Details on this clonotype: A junction boundary mismatches the germline segment, possibly from a read error. The CDR3 DNA reads as TGTGACAGCAGCCGCAATTACGAGCAGTATTTC. It yields the protein CDSSRNYEQYF. The chain joins TRBV11-2 to TRBJ2-7; D is unresolved. The CDR3 covers 11 residues. CDR1 SGHAT and CDR2 FQNNGV come from the germline V gene.

With respect to this clonotype: At one boundary the junction diverges from the germline segment, which might be a read error. The genes are TRBV4-2 and TRBJ2-7; D ambiguous. The CDR3 covers 13 residues. Germline V gene data show CDR1 as LGHNA and CDR2 as YNFKEQ. The DNA for the CDR3 is TGTGCCAGCAACCAAGATCCGTATTACGAGCAGTATTTC. Its protein is CASNQDPYYEQYF.

Of note for this clonotype: Germline is not matched at one junction end, which may reflect a read error. The genes are TRBV12-3 or TRBV12-4 and TRBJ1-2; unclear D gene. This CDR3 spans 13 amino acids. The CDR3 loop is CARSLVQNYGYTF. CDR3 DNA: TGTGCCAGAAGTTTGGTACAGAACTATGGCTACACCTTC.

For this clonotype: A much larger clone differs from this one at a single base, so this may be a read error. The genes are TRBV11-2 and TRBJ1-5; D is ambiguous. Germline V gene data show CDR1 as SGHAT and CDR2 as FQNNGV. The CDR3 has 13 amino acids. DNA for the CDR3: TGTACCAGCAGCTTAGATCATACAGTAAGCCAGCATTTT. Translation: CTSSLDHTVSQHF.

The chain links TRBV6-2 or TRBV6-3 to TRBJ1-6, with unresolved D. Per the germline V gene, CDR1 is MNHEY and CDR2 is SVGEGT. V lost 9 bases to trimming and J lost 7 bases, with 16 bases between them. This CDR3 has 14 amino acids. The CDR3, as DNA: TGTGCCAGTTCCCGCGAAGGCCTAAATTCACCCCTCCACTTT. Protein sequence: CASSREGLNSPLHF.

The J gene is TRBJ2-3, the V gene TRBV28; unclear D gene. Trimming removed 5 bases at V and 0 bases at J, with 12 bases between. This CDR3 region has 15 residues. Germline loops: CDR1 MDHEN, CDR2 SYDVKM. This chain's CDR3 is CASSPPGPSTDTQYF. CDR3 nucleotides: TGTGCCAGCAGTCCACCCGGGCCTAGCACAGATACGCAGTATTTT.

About this clonotype itself: At one end, the junction sequence differs from germline, possibly due to a read error. This chain uses TRBV11-2 with TRBJ2-1; 12 bases align to TRBD2. CDR1 and CDR2 (germline): SGHAT, FQNNGV. The CDR3 has 16 residues. The CDR3 DNA is TGTGCCAGCAGCTTAGTAGGGACTAGCGGGCGGCTTGAGCATTTCTTC. The encoded protein is CASSLVGTSGRLEHFF.

V and J are TRBV5-1 and TRBJ2-7; the match to TRBD1 covers 10 bases. This CDR3 spans 14 amino acids. The ends lost 4 bases at V and 3 bases at J; junction bases unmatched: 4. The germline V gene has CDR1 SGHRS and CDR2 YFSETQ. The CDR3 DNA follows: TGCGCCAGCAGCGGACAGGGGGAAATCTACGAGCAGTACTTC. This sequence encodes CASSGQGEIYEQYF. Filled out from reference TRBV5-1 and TRBJ2-7, the complete variable domain reads KAGVTQTPRYLIKTRGQQVTLSCSPISGHRSVSWYQQTPGQGLQFLFEYFSETQRNKGNFPGRFSGRQFSNSRSEMNVSTLELGDSALYLCASSGQGEIYEQYFGPGTRLTVT.

The rearrangement uses TRBV5-1 and TRBJ2-2; the match to TRBD1 covers 11 bases. V shed 7 bases, J shed 6 bases, and the junction held 5 bases outside the gene matches. Germline V gene sequence: CDR1 SGHRS, CDR2 YFSETQ. The CDR3 is made up of 14 amino acids. The CDR3 protein is CASSRDRGSGELFF. As DNA, the CDR3 is TGCGCCAGCTCGAGGGACAGGGGGTCCGGGGAGCTGTTTTTT.